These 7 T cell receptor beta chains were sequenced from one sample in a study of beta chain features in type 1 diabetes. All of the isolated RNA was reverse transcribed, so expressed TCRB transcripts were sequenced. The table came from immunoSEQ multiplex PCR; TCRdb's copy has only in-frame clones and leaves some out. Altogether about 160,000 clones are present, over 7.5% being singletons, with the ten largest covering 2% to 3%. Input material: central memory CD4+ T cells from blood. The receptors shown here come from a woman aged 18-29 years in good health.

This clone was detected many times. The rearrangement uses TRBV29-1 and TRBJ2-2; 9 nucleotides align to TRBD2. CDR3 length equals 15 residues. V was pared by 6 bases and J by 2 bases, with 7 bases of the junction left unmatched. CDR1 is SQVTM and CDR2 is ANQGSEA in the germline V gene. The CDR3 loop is CSVLSGSPNTGELFF. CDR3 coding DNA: TGCAGCGTACTTAGCGGGAGCCCTAACACCGGGGAGCTGTTTTTT.

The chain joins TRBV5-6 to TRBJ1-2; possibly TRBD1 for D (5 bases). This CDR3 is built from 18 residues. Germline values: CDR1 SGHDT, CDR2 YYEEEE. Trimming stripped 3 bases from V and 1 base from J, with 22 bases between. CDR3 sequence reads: CASSYFVNRREFNYGYTF. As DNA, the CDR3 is TGTGCCAGCAGCTACTTTGTGAACAGGAGGGAATTTAACTATGGCTACACCTTC.

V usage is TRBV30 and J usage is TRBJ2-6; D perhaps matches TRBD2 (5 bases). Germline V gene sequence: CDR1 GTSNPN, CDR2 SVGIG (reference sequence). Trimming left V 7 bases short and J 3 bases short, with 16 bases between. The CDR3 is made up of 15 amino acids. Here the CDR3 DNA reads TGTGCCTTACAGAGAGGGTATTTTGGGGCCAACGTCCTGACTTTC. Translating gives CALQRGYFGANVLTF.

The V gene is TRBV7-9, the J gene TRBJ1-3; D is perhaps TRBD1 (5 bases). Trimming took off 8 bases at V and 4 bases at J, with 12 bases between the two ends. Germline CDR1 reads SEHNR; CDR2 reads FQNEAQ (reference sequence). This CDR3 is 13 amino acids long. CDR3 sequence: CASGAGKGNTIYF. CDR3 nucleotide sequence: TGTGCCAGCGGGGCAGGGAAAGGAAACACCATATATTTT.

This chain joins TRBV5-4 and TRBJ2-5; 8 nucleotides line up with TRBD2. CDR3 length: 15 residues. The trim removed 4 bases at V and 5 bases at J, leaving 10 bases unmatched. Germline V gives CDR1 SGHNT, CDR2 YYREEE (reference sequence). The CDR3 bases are TGTGCCAGCAGCACCTGGACTAGCAGCGCGGAGACCCAGTACTTC. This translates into CASSTWTSSAETQYF.

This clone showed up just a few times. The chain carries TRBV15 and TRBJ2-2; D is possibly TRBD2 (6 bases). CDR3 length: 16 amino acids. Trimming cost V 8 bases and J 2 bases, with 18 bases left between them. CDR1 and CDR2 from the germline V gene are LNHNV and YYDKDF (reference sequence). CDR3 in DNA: TGTGCCACCCTTAGCAGGAGGGCGGTCAACACCGGGGAGCTGTTTTTT. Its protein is CATLSRRAVNTGELFF.

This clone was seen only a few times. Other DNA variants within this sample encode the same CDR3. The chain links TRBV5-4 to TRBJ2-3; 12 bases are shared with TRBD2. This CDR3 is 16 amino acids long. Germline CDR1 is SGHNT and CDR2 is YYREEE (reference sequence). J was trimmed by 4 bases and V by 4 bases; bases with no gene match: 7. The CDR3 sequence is CASSQDLAGGPDTQYF. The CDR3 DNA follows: TGTGCCAGCAGCCAAGATCTAGCGGGAGGGCCAGATACGCAGTATTTT.